A single sample gave rise to the 26 T cell receptor beta chains below, sequenced in a study of shared T cell receptors in the human thymus. Sequenced by immunoSEQ multiplex PCR; TCRdb stores in-frame clones only, minus some. Of 700,000 to 750,000 clones in the sample, approximately 85% were seen once. The data were also submitted as part of a second study, on human thymus T cells.

Source material: thymocytes. The receptors shown here come from a girl under three years old with a congenital heart defect.

CDR3 amino acids: CSVQGRVDEQYF. CDR3 nucleotide sequence: TGCAGCGTACAGGGGCGGGTCGACGAGCAGTACTTC. The J gene is TRBJ2-7, the V gene TRBV29-1, with TRBD1 matching 7 bases. V trimming: 6 bases; J trimming: 5 bases; junction bases outside the gene matches: 7. Germline V gene data show CDR1 as SQVTM and CDR2 as ANQGSEA. This CDR3 is 12 amino acids long.

This chain connects TRBV4-1 to TRBJ1-5; no definite D call. Germline CDR1 and CDR2: MGHRA and YSYEKL. The CDR3 totals 17 residues. V gave up 3 bases and J gave up 5 bases, with 20 bases separating them. CDR3 coding DNA: TGCGCCAGCAGCCAGGGAGACATCAGTCGTGGGTATCAGCCCCAGCATTTT. Its protein is CASSQGDISRGYQPQHF.

This sequence joins TRBV12-5 and TRBJ2-1; TRBD1 matches at 7 bases. The CDR3 runs 18 residues. Germline loops: CDR1 LGHNT, CDR2 FRNRAP. The V segment lost 4 bases and the J segment 4 bases; nucleotides outside the gene matches: 16. The CDR3 sequence: CASGSREQGYVGYNEQFF. Here the CDR3 DNA reads TGTGCTAGTGGTTCCCGGGAACAGGGGTATGTGGGATACAATGAGCAGTTCTTC. Full variable domain (remainder filled in from reference TRBV12-5 and TRBJ2-1): DARVTQTPRHKVTEMGQEVTMRCQPILGHNTVFWYRQTMMQGLELLAYFRNRAPLDDSGMPKDRFSAEMPDATLATLKIQPSEPRDSAVYFCASGSREQGYVGYNEQFFGPGTRLTVL.

The chain recombines TRBV7-2 with TRBJ2-1; tentatively, D is TRBD2 (6 bases). The CDR3 has 17 residues. V was pared by 2 bases and J by 4 bases, with 18 bases between. Germline V gives CDR1 SGHTA, CDR2 FQGNSA. The CDR3 sequence is CASSLRSRGNRYNEQFF. CDR3 sequence (DNA): TGTGCCAGCAGCTTAAGGTCTCGGGGGAATCGATACAATGAGCAGTTCTTC.

CDR3 coding DNA: TGTGCCAGCAGTAATCGGTACAGGGAAAGGAACACTGAAGCTTTCTTT. Its protein product is CASSNRYRERNTEAFF. The rearrangement links TRBV28 to TRBJ1-1; perhaps TRBD1 as D (6 bases). From germline, CDR1 is MDHEN and CDR2 SYDVKM. V lost 5 bases and J 1 base, leaving 17 bases between the germline ends. The CDR3 runs to 16 residues.

This chain links TRBV5-1 with TRBJ1-4, with D possibly being TRBD1 (5 bases). Germline-derived CDR1 and CDR2 are SGHRS and YFSETQ. CDR3 length equals 15 residues. V shed 6 bases and J shed 0 bases, with 12 bases lying between them. The CDR3 nucleotides read TGCGCCAGCAAGGGAGGACAAGCAACTAATGAAAAACTGTTTTTT. Its translation is CASKGGQATNEKLFF.

This clone was recorded once. J is TRBJ1-5 and V is TRBV18; D not resolved. Germline V gives CDR1 KGHSH, CDR2 LQKENI. CDR3 size: 12 residues. V lost 5 bases to trimming and J lost 4 bases, with 6 bases between them. The CDR3 bases are TGTGCCAGCTCAACGAGGAATCAGCCCCAGCATTTT. Its protein is CASSTRNQPQHF.

The chain uses TRBV7-9 and TRBJ1-4; TRBD1 aligns across 9 bases. Germline-derived CDR1 and CDR2 are SEHNR and FQNEAQ (reference sequence). CDR3 size: 17 residues. The V gene end was trimmed by 11 bases and the J gene end by 7 bases; junction bases not matched to a gene: 20. The CDR3 sequence is CAGTALGQGEDFEKLFF. The CDR3, as DNA: TGTGCCGGCACCGCCTTGGGACAGGGAGAGGATTTTGAAAAACTGTTTTTT.

J is TRBJ1-5 and V is TRBV7-2; tentative D call: TRBD1 (6 bases). The ends were cut back, 2 bases at V and 2 bases at J, with 13 bases in the middle. Germline V lookup: CDR1 SGHTA, CDR2 FQGNSA. The CDR3 is 16 amino acids. The DNA of the CDR3 is TGTGCCAGCAGCTTAATCAGGGGACGAGGCAATCAGCCCCAGCATTTT. This translates into CASSLIRGRGNQPQHF.

The CDR3 nucleotides are TGTGCCAGCAGCCCTGAGACAGTGAACACTGAAGCTTTCTTT. Amino acids: CASSPETVNTEAFF. This chain links TRBV7-9 with TRBJ1-1, with D tentatively TRBD1 (5 bases). The CDR3 is 14 residues long. Deletions cut 5 bases from V and 0 bases from J, with 10 bases between. CDR1 and CDR2 (germline): SEHNR, FQNEAQ (reference sequence).

The V gene is TRBV18, the J gene TRBJ1-2; no clear D gene. CDR1 and CDR2 from the germline V gene are KGHSH and LQKENI. This CDR3 is 16 amino acids long. Trimming shortened V by 3 bases and J by 5 bases, and 19 bases separated the two germline ends. The CDR3 nucleotides read TGTGCCAGCTCACCTTTACGGCCCGTGGCCGGGTATGGCTACACCTTC. It specifies CASSPLRPVAGYGYTF.

V gene TRBV19 combines with J gene TRBJ2-7, with TRBD1 identical over 7 bases. The CDR3 runs 14 residues. Germline assignment: CDR1 LNHDA and CDR2 SQIVND (reference sequence). V lost 3 bases, J lost 4 bases, and 6 bases stayed unmatched. CDR3 protein: CASSIKQGNYEQYF. The CDR3 DNA reads as TGTGCCAGTAGTATTAAACAGGGGAATTACGAGCAGTACTTC. The full variable domain, rest sourced from reference TRBV19 and TRBJ2-7, is DGGITQSPKYLFRKEGQNVTLSCEQNLNHDAMYWYRQDPGQGLRLIYYSQIVNDFQKGDIAEGYSVSREKKESFPLTVTSAQKNPTAFYLCASSIKQGNYEQYFGPGTRLTVT.

This clone was detected once. The chain joins TRBV6-5 to TRBJ2-2, with a weak D call TRBD1 (5 bases). This CDR3 is built from 14 residues. Germline V gene sequence: CDR1 MNHEY, CDR2 SVGAGI. V was cut by 6 bases and J by 6 bases, with 14 bases left in between. CDR3 sequence: CASSPDSIPGELFF. The CDR3 coding sequence is TGTGCCAGCAGCCCTGACAGTATCCCCGGGGAGCTGTTTTTT.

The rearrangement joins TRBV5-1 to TRBJ2-3; D is uncertain. Germline CDR1 is SGHRS and CDR2 is YFSETQ. The CDR3 is 16 residues long. Trimming removed 3 bases at V and 6 bases at J, with 20 bases between. As DNA, the CDR3 is TGCGCCAGCAGCTGGTCTGGAGATGGAAAAGAGGATACGCAGTATTTT. Translating it yields CASSWSGDGKEDTQYF.

J is TRBJ1-1 and V is TRBV5-6; D remains ambiguous. This CDR3 comprises 13 residues. V shed 5 bases and J shed 2 bases, with 10 bases lying between them. Germline CDR1 reads SGHDT; CDR2 reads YYEEEE. The CDR3 loop is CASRTRTNTEAFF. CDR3 DNA: TGTGCCAGCAGAACGCGGACTAACACTGAAGCTTTCTTT.

The J gene is TRBJ2-5, the V gene TRBV4-1; 8 bases agree with TRBD2. Germline V gene sequence: CDR1 MGHRA, CDR2 YSYEKL. V trimming: 4 bases; J trimming: 5 bases; junction bases outside the gene matches: 15. The length of the CDR3 is 17 residues. The CDR3 here is CASSRTVGLAGRETQYF. As DNA, the CDR3 is TGCGCCAGCAGCCGCACAGTTGGGCTAGCGGGTAGGGAGACCCAGTACTTC.

This clone was seen a handful of times. The chain employs TRBV28 and TRBJ2-7; D might be TRBD2 (6 bases). The germline gives CDR1 MDHEN, CDR2 SYDVKM. The CDR3 length is 14 residues. V lost 2 bases to trimming and J lost 2 bases, with 10 bases between them. The CDR3 DNA is TGTGCCAGCAGTTTAAGAGCGGGTACCTACGAGCAGTACTTC. It specifies CASSLRAGTYEQYF.

This chain joins TRBV2 and TRBJ1-5, with 8 nucleotides matching TRBD1. This CDR3 contains 14 residues. V lost 5 bases to trimming and J lost 2 bases; unmatched junction nucleotides: 2. Germline V gene lookup returns CDR1 SNHLY and CDR2 FYNNEI. The CDR3 reads CASSSTGGNQPQHF. DNA for the CDR3: TGTGCCAGCAGTTCGACAGGGGGCAATCAGCCCCAGCATTTT.

The rearrangement uses TRBV14 and TRBJ1-1, with TRBD1 matching 7 bases. V trimming: 0 bases; J trimming: 5 bases; junction bases outside the gene matches: 6. CDR1 and CDR2 (germline): SGHDN, FVKESK. The CDR3 is 15 amino acids. CDR3 region: CASSQEVDRRTEAFF. CDR3 DNA sequence: TGTGCCAGCAGCCAAGAAGTGGACAGGCGAACTGAAGCTTTCTTT.

The genes are TRBV28 and TRBJ2-7; D gene uncertain. Germline CDR1 MDHEN, CDR2 SYDVKM. This CDR3 region has 18 residues. V was pared by 2 bases and J by 0 bases, with 20 bases between. CDR3 nucleotide sequence: TGTGCCAGCAGTTTACGTGCCCTTATGCGAGCTAGCTCCTACGAGCAGTACTTC. Amino acids: CASSLRALMRASSYEQYF.

The V and J genes are TRBV29-1 and TRBJ2-5; TRBD2 aligns across 13 bases. The V gene's germline CDR1 is SQVTM and CDR2 ANQGSEA. The ends lost 8 bases at V and 2 bases at J; junction bases unmatched: 8. The CDR3 consists of 15 residues. Here the CDR3 reads CSSTSGRGEQETQYF. For the CDR3, the DNA is TGCAGCTCTACTAGCGGGAGGGGAGAGCAAGAGACCCAGTACTTC.

This clone has just a few counts. The V gene is TRBV29-1, the J gene TRBJ2-2; 10 nucleotides line up with TRBD1. V lost 7 bases to trimming and J lost 6 bases; unmatched junction nucleotides: 8. Per germline, CDR1 SQVTM and CDR2 ANQGSEA. CDR3 length equals 14 residues. CDR3 coding DNA: TGCAGCGCAGGACAGGGGGATGAGGCCGGGGAGCTGTTTTTT. Translated, it gives CSAGQGDEAGELFF.

The chain employs TRBV5-6 and TRBJ1-3; maybe TRBD1 (6 bases). In germline, CDR1 is SGHDT, CDR2 YYEEEE. V lost 7 bases, J lost 2 bases, and 16 bases lay in between. The CDR3 runs 15 residues. The CDR3: CASAHGGRTGNTIYF. The CDR3 region has the DNA TGTGCCAGCGCCCACGGGGGGCGAACTGGAAACACCATATATTTT. Using reference TRBV5-6 and TRBJ1-3 for the parts outside the CDR3, the full variable domain is DAGVTQSPTHLIKTRGQQVTLRCSPKSGHDTVSWYQQALGQGPQFIFQYYEEEERQRGNFPDRFSGHQFPNYSSELNVNALLLGDSALYLCASAHGGRTGNTIYFGEGSWLTVV.

This chain uses TRBV6-5 with TRBJ1-1, with 7 nucleotides matching TRBD1. J gave up 5 bases and V 0 bases, and 9 bases lay outside the gene matches. In germline, CDR1 is MNHEY, CDR2 SVGAGI. This CDR3 has 16 amino acids. The CDR3 sequence: CASSYSSPGGRTEAFF. In nucleotides, the CDR3 is TGTGCCAGCAGTTACTCATCCCCAGGGGGACGAACTGAAGCTTTCTTT.

The rearrangement joins TRBV9 to TRBJ2-3, with 8 positions matching TRBD2. Germline CDR1 and CDR2: SGDLS and YYNGEE. The CDR3 length is 16 residues. The V gene end was trimmed by 0 bases and the J gene end by 2 bases; junction bases not matched to a gene: 5. CDR3 nucleotide sequence: TGTGCCAGCAGCGTAGCTCGGGGGGGGATCACAGATACGCAGTATTTT. Translated: CASSVARGGITDTQYF.

The genes are TRBV7-3 and TRBJ2-3; 8 bases agree with TRBD2. The CDR3 extends over 16 amino acids. Germline V gene data show CDR1 as SGHTA and CDR2 as FQGTGA. With 1 base clipped from V and 0 bases from J, the junction kept 3 bases outside the gene matches. The CDR3 loop is CASSLIQRESTDTQYF. CDR3 coding DNA: TGTGCCAGCAGCTTAATCCAGCGGGAGAGCACAGATACGCAGTATTTT.